The 29 T cell receptor beta chains below were found in one sample sequenced in a study of cytomegalovirus exposure and HLA in healthy donors. Both 60 Vbeta primers and 13 Jbeta primers went into the PCR. The table came from immunoSEQ multiplex PCR; TCRdb's copy has only in-frame clones and leaves some out. This sample yields some 110,000 clones, of which 65% to 85% are seen a single time; 15% to 20% belongs to the top ten. The sequenced material came from PBMCs. Source of these receptors: a man in his fifties or sixties in good health and CMV-seropositive.

This chain links TRBV10-2 with TRBJ1-2; a weak D match, TRBD1 (5 bases). Trimming pared 7 bases from V and 4 bases from J, leaving 16 bases between. Germline CDR1 and CDR2: WSHSY and SAAADI. This CDR3 comprises 14 residues. In DNA form, the CDR3 reads TGCGCCAGCACTCCGAATGGGGCGACCTATGGCTACACCTTC. Translating gives CASTPNGATYGYTF.

The chain carries TRBV6-6 and TRBJ2-3, with D perhaps matching TRBD2 (6 bases). Trimming removed 6 bases from V and 1 base from J, with 11 bases in between. CDR1 and CDR2 from the germline V gene are MNHNY and SVGAGI (reference sequence). The CDR3 runs to 14 residues. For the CDR3, the DNA is TGTGCCAGCAGGGGGGGTAGCGGCACAGATACGCAGTATTTT. It is translated as CASRGGSGTDTQYF.

This clone has only one observation. This chain links TRBV19 with TRBJ2-2, with 7 bases aligning to TRBD1. The ends lost 5 bases at V and 0 bases at J; junction bases unmatched: 9. Germline CDR1 is LNHDA and CDR2 is SQIVND (reference sequence). The CDR3 has 17 residues. DNA for the CDR3: TGTGCCAGTAGTCACGGCTCCGGGACAGCGAACACCGGGGAGCTGTTTTTT. Its protein product is CASSHGSGTANTGELFF.

This sequence joins TRBV10-1 and TRBJ2-4; 9 nucleotides align to TRBD1. V lost 5 bases, J lost 5 bases, and 4 bases stayed unmatched. This CDR3 region has 14 residues. Germline loops: CDR1 WNHNN, CDR2 SYGVQD (reference sequence). CDR3 loop: CASSSGTGQNIQYF. CDR3 in DNA: TGCGCCAGCAGTTCCGGGACAGGGCAAAACATTCAGTACTTC.

The CDR3 DNA reads as TGCAGCGTACAGGGGGCCGTCACTGAAGCTTTCTTT. Its translation is CSVQGAVTEAFF. The rearrangement uses TRBV29-1 and TRBJ1-1, with 9 positions matching TRBD1. J gave up 4 bases and V 6 bases, and 3 bases lay outside the gene matches. The CDR3 is 12 residues long. The germline CDR1 and CDR2 sequences are SQVTM and ANQGSEA.

V usage is TRBV5-5 and J usage is TRBJ2-1, with 9 bases matching TRBD2. Germline assignment: CDR1 SGHKS and CDR2 YYEKEE (reference sequence). The V segment lost 7 bases and the J segment 7 bases; nucleotides outside the gene matches: 6. The length of the CDR3 is 13 residues. Here the CDR3 DNA reads TGTGCCAGCGTCCAGCGGGAGGCAAATGAGCAGTTCTTC. Amino acid sequence: CASVQREANEQFF.

The chain uses TRBV10-1 and TRBJ2-7; 7 bases fit TRBD1. The V segment lost 0 bases and the J segment 2 bases; nucleotides outside the gene matches: 1. This CDR3 has 14 amino acids. Germline CDR1 is WNHNN and CDR2 is SYGVQD (reference sequence). In nucleotides, the CDR3 is TGCGCCAGCAGTGAGTCGGGGACAGCCTACGAGCAGTACTTC. The encoded protein is CASSESGTAYEQYF.

The chain employs TRBV27 and TRBJ2-1, with D possibly being TRBD2 (6 bases). The CDR3 sequence is 16 residues long. V dropped 5 bases and J dropped 8 bases, with 22 bases sitting between them. Germline V gene sequence: CDR1 MNHEY, CDR2 SMNVEV (reference sequence). The CDR3 is CASSPTSPPRRDEQFF. The CDR3, as DNA: TGTGCCAGCAGTCCCACTAGCCCTCCTAGGAGAGATGAGCAGTTCTTC.

V is TRBV5-4 and J is TRBJ2-5, with 9 bases that match TRBD1. The J segment lost 5 bases and the V segment lost 0 bases, leaving 17 bases of the junction unmatched. Germline V CDR1 and CDR2: SGHNT, YYREEE (reference sequence). The CDR3 is 19 residues long. The CDR3 here is CASSLVTRSGTGLSETQYF. The CDR3 DNA sequence: TGTGCCAGCAGCTTGGTCACGCGTTCCGGGACAGGGCTCAGTGAGACCCAGTACTTC.

CDR3 in DNA: TGTGCCAGCAGCTTAGCCTCCGGGACAGCCACCTACGAGCAGTACTTC. Protein sequence: CASSLASGTATYEQYF. The V gene is TRBV7-2, the J gene TRBJ2-7, with 7 bases matching TRBD1. Germline trimming cut 0 bases from V and 2 bases from J; bases unmatched to any gene: 7. The CDR3 totals 16 residues. Germline assignment: CDR1 SGHTA and CDR2 FQGNSA.

The chain has TRBV18 and TRBJ2-4, with D possibly matching TRBD1 (7 bases). Germline V gene data show CDR1 as KGHSH and CDR2 as LQKENI. V was clipped by 3 bases and J by 8 bases, with 17 bases between them. The CDR3 consists of 15 residues. As DNA, the CDR3 is TGTGCCAGCTCACCTGCCAGGGGGGTTTTGGACATTCAGTACTTC. Translating gives CASSPARGVLDIQYF.

The chain recombines TRBV19 with TRBJ2-1; 9 positions agree with TRBD1. The trim removed 9 bases at V and 2 bases at J, leaving 5 bases unmatched. The CDR3 sequence is 14 residues long. Looked up from germline, CDR1 is LNHDA and CDR2 is SQIVND (reference sequence). CDR3 loop: CASSGTGTYNEQFF. The CDR3 nucleotides are TGTGCCAGCTCCGGGACAGGGACCTACAATGAGCAGTTCTTC.

The chain joins TRBV4-1 to TRBJ2-1; weak D call: TRBD1 (5 bases). The germline gives CDR1 MGHRA, CDR2 YSYEKL. V was trimmed by 4 bases and J by 2 bases, leaving 12 bases between them. CDR3 length: 15 amino acids. DNA of the CDR3: TGCGCCAGCAGCCCCGACAGAATCGCCTACAATGAGCAGTTCTTC. It specifies CASSPDRIAYNEQFF.

The chain carries TRBV11-2 and TRBJ1-1, with D uncertain. The CDR3 consists of 14 residues. Germline CDR1 is SGHAT and CDR2 is FQNNGV. Trimming shortened V by 7 bases and J by 0 bases, and 12 bases separated the two germline ends. CDR3 DNA: TGTGCCAGCAACCTCCTGGGAGTGAACACTGAAGCTTTCTTT. Translating it yields CASNLLGVNTEAFF.

The chain is built from TRBV2 and TRBJ2-2; 9 nucleotides match TRBD1. Germline CDR1 reads SNHLY; CDR2 reads FYNNEI. After removal of 6 bases from V and 0 bases from J, the junction contained 2 bases not matched to a gene. The CDR3 runs to 15 residues. The CDR3 nucleotides read TGTGCCAGCAGAAGGGACAGGGCGAACACCGGGGAGCTGTTTTTT. This codes for CASRRDRANTGELFF.

The chain joins TRBV28 to TRBJ1-1; a possible D gene is TRBD1 (5 bases). V shed 11 bases and J shed 1 base, with 17 bases lying between them. CDR1 is MDHEN and CDR2 is SYDVKM in the germline V gene. This CDR3 comprises 14 residues. CDR3 nucleotide sequence: TGTGCCCACACCCTTGGACATCCGAACACTGAAGCTTTCTTT. Its translation: CAHTLGHPNTEAFF.

V usage is TRBV11-2 and J usage is TRBJ2-3, with a possible D match to TRBD2 (7 bases). Germline assignment: CDR1 SGHAT and CDR2 FQNNGV. V shed 7 bases and J shed 2 bases, with 19 bases lying between them. This CDR3 spans 16 amino acids. As DNA, the CDR3 is TGTGCCAGCACCTTGGGTGGGGGGGCCCTCACAGATACGCAGTATTTT. It codes for CASTLGGGALTDTQYF.

The V gene is TRBV6-1, the J gene TRBJ1-5; perhaps TRBD1 as D (6 bases). The CDR3 length is 15 residues. V lost 6 bases to trimming and J lost 1 base, with 13 bases between them. CDR1 and CDR2 (germline): MNHNS, SASEGT. The CDR3 DNA reads as TGTGCCAGCAGGACGGACAGATCAAGCAATCAGCCCCAGCATTTT. It codes for CASRTDRSSNQPQHF.

V usage is TRBV11-2 and J usage is TRBJ2-7; 13 nucleotides align to TRBD2. Germline V gives CDR1 SGHAT, CDR2 FQNNGV. The CDR3 has 15 amino acids. The V gene end was trimmed by 3 bases and the J gene end by 4 bases; junction bases not matched to a gene: 3. Here the CDR3 DNA reads TGTGCCAGCAGCTTCGGACTAGCGGGGGAGTACGAGCAGTACTTC. Translating it yields CASSFGLAGEYEQYF.

V and J are TRBV5-8 and TRBJ2-7; 10 nucleotides line up with TRBD1. Germline V lookup: CDR1 SGHTS, CDR2 YDEGEE. J gave up 5 bases and V 3 bases, and 5 bases lay outside the gene matches. CDR3 length equals 14 residues. CDR3 loop: CASSYPGTGDEQYF. The CDR3, as DNA: TGTGCCAGCAGCTACCCCGGGACAGGGGACGAGCAGTACTTC.

The chain links TRBV4-2 to TRBJ2-2; D is unclear. The CDR3 is made up of 14 amino acids. V was clipped by 0 bases and J by 4 bases, with 6 bases between them. Germline V gene lookup returns CDR1 LGHNA and CDR2 YNFKEQ. Here the CDR3 reads CASSQDLITGELFF. The CDR3 region has the DNA TGTGCCAGCAGCCAAGACCTTATCACCGGGGAGCTGTTTTTT.

Only one count was recorded for this clone. The chain joins TRBV29-1 to TRBJ1-1; tentatively, D is TRBD1 (6 bases). The CDR3 runs 11 residues. Germline V gene sequence: CDR1 SQVTM, CDR2 ANQGSEA. V was pared by 6 bases and J by 6 bases, with 11 bases between. The CDR3 nucleotides are TGCAGCGTCCCGCGGGGGCCTGAAGCTTTCTTT. This encodes CSVPRGPEAFF.

V usage is TRBV5-1 and J usage is TRBJ1-2; D perhaps matches TRBD1 (5 bases). There are 16 residues in the CDR3. The V gene lost 4 bases and the J gene lost 6 bases, with 22 bases spanning the gap. Germline V lookup: CDR1 SGHRS, CDR2 YFSETQ. CDR3 coding DNA: TGCGCCAGCAGCCCGTCGTCCGGCCCAGGGAGGGATGGCTACACCTTC. Its translation is CASSPSSGPGRDGYTF.

Details on this clone: Within the sample, other DNA sequences also encode this same CDR3. As DNA, the CDR3 is TGTGCCAGCAGCGCGGGGGTGGGGCTAGCGGGAGTTGGAGAGACCCAGTACTTC. Translating it yields CASSAGVGLAGVGETQYF. The chain joins TRBV5-8 to TRBJ2-5, with 10 nucleotides matching TRBD2. CDR3 length: 18 amino acids. The germline gives CDR1 SGHTS, CDR2 YDEGEE. V shed 4 bases and J 4 bases; nucleotides not matched to a gene: 16.

The gene calls are TRBV5-6 and TRBJ1-1; TRBD1 matches at 10 bases. CDR3 size: 15 residues. Germline assignment: CDR1 SGHDT and CDR2 YYEEEE. The trim removed 3 bases at V and 5 bases at J, leaving 7 bases unmatched. The CDR3 reads CASSSLGTGVTEAFF. Here the CDR3 DNA reads TGTGCCAGCAGCTCCCTCGGGACAGGGGTGACTGAAGCTTTCTTT.

V usage is TRBV28 and J usage is TRBJ2-5; D remains unclear. V lost 6 bases, J lost 2 bases, and 10 bases lay in between. The germline gives CDR1 MDHEN, CDR2 SYDVKM. The CDR3 has 13 amino acids. The CDR3 DNA is TGTGCCAGCAGGGCAGGTAATCAAGAGACCCAGTACTTC. It yields the protein CASRAGNQETQYF.

The rearrangement uses TRBV7-9 and TRBJ2-3; TRBD1 is a possible D gene (6 bases). With 1 base removed from V and 2 bases from J, the gap between germline ends came to 10 bases. CDR3 length: 15 residues. Germline CDR1 is SEHNR and CDR2 is FQNEAQ (reference sequence). The CDR3, as DNA: TGTGCCAGCAGCTTAGGGGGGCGGGCCACAGATACGCAGTATTTT. Its protein product is CASSLGGRATDTQYF. Full variable domain (remainder filled in from reference TRBV7-9 and TRBJ2-3): DTGVSQNPRHKITKRGQNVTFRCDPISEHNRLYWYRQTLGQGPEFLTYFQNEAQLEKSRLLSDRFSAERPKGSFSTLEIQRTEQGDSAMYLCASSLGGRATDTQYFGPGTRLTVL.

This chain uses TRBV10-3 with TRBJ2-1; 12 bases fit TRBD2. Trimming cost V 3 bases and J 4 bases; bases outside gene matches: 4. CDR3 length: 16 amino acids. Germline lookup yields CDR1 ENHRY and CDR2 SYGVKD. The chain's CDR3 is CAISETSGGRYNEQFF. The CDR3, as DNA: TGTGCCATCAGTGAAACTAGCGGGGGGAGGTACAATGAGCAGTTCTTC.

The J gene is TRBJ1-2, the V gene TRBV5-1; the D is unclear. Trimming shortened V by 4 bases and J by 2 bases, and 9 bases separated the two germline ends. Per germline, CDR1 SGHRS and CDR2 YFSETQ. This CDR3 is 13 amino acids long. Here the CDR3 DNA reads TGCGCCAGCAGCCTCCCGGGGAACTATGGCTACACCTTC. Amino acid sequence: CASSLPGNYGYTF.